This T cell receptor beta chain was captured in a study of T cells in localized non-small cell lung cancer. Whole-study findings and limits: For the top 100 tumor clones, a median about 50 also appeared in adjacent lung. Without multi-region sequencing, intratumor heterogeneity could not be excluded. Clonality of T cells reached its maximum in uninvolved adjacent lung, surpassing tumor.

This clone was found once. Its target is unknown. At one end the junction does not follow the germline gene, possibly because of a read error. Generated by immunoSEQ multiplex PCR, the TCRdb table keeps only in-frame clones and is missing some. Seen here are some 30,000 clones, about nine tenths observed once, and the top ten hold under 20%. There are 13 residues in the CDR3. Germline V gene data show CDR1 as SSHAT and CDR2 as FNYEAQ (reference sequence). The clonotype originates from a man aged 35 to 69 with stage III lung adenocarcinoma. This rearrangement joins TRBV7-7 to TRBJ2-7; tentatively, D is TRBD2 (6 bases). The sequencing used peripheral blood mononuclear cells, collected before any cancer treatment. CDR3 nucleotides: TGTGCTAGCAGCTTCCGGGAGAACTACGAGCAGTACTTC. This gives the protein CASSFRENYEQYF.